This T cell receptor beta chain came from a study of OX40 agonist ivuxolimab in advanced cancers. About the research overall: The patients' treatment was ivuxolimab, an agonistic anti-OX40 (CD134) antibody. Every 2 weeks, patients got intravenous ivuxolimab at one of six dose levels (0.01-10 mg/kg).

Regarding the study as a whole: Clonal expansion from baseline to week 6 occurred in both CD4+ and CD8+ T cells. Determination of antigen specificity was not performed for the expanded peripheral T cells.

Repertoires were generated with immunoSEQ multiplex PCR, while TCRdb's copy carries only in-frame clones and drops some. The sample shows 35,000 to 50,000 clones, approximately 90% of them seen only once. In the case of this clone: Its antigen is undetermined.

The V segment lost 4 bases and the J segment 4 bases; nucleotides outside the gene matches: 10. The germline gives CDR1 SGHAT, CDR2 FQNNGV. The CDR3 sequence is 16 residues long. Sequencing used CD4+ or CD8+ T cells sorted from blood, obtained in a trial of the OX40 agonist ivuxolimab. This clonotype originated in an adult with an advanced solid tumor such as melanoma, head and neck, liver or kidney cancer. The gene calls are TRBV11-2 and TRBJ2-3; 8 bases align to TRBD2. CDR3 DNA sequence: TGTGCCAGCAGCTCCCTGAGCGGGGGAAATTCAGATACGCAGTATTTT. It encodes CASSSLSGGNSDTQYF.